The 8 T cell receptor beta chains below all came from one sample that was sequenced in a study of blood T cell repertoires in COVID-19. The data were produced by immunoSEQ multiplex PCR, yet TCRdb's version contains in-frame clones alone and is incomplete. The sample has approximately 300,000 clones, more than 80% seen once. The sample was peripheral blood. These receptors were collected from a woman aged 25 to 45 with COVID-19, enrolled during active disease.

This clone was detected only a few times. The chain combines TRBV4-3 with TRBJ1-5, with D perhaps TRBD1 (6 bases). The CDR3 has 15 amino acids. Trimming removed 4 bases from V and 3 bases from J, with 13 bases in between. Looked up from germline, CDR1 is LGHNA and CDR2 is YSLEER. CDR3 residues: CASSRETGLNQPQHF. The CDR3 DNA follows: TGCGCCAGCAGCCGAGAAACAGGGCTCAATCAGCCCCAGCATTTT.

There are a few counts of this clone. This rearrangement joins TRBV9 to TRBJ1-3; 9 nucleotides align to TRBD1. The CDR3 has 17 residues. CDR1 is SGDLS and CDR2 is YYNGEE in the germline V gene. V trimming: 3 bases; J trimming: 4 bases; junction bases outside the gene matches: 11. The CDR3 loop reads CASSADTGGYSGNTIYF. Here the CDR3 DNA reads TGTGCCAGCAGCGCTGATACAGGGGGCTATTCAGGAAACACCATATATTTT.

This rearrangement joins TRBV5-1 to TRBJ2-3; 13 nucleotides match TRBD2. V was pared by 4 bases and J by 6 bases, with 8 bases of the junction left unmatched. Germline CDR1 and CDR2: SGHRS and YFSETQ. The CDR3 loop spans 16 amino acids. DNA of the CDR3: TGCGCCAGCAGCCCCTGGACTAGCGGGAGAACCGATACGCAGTATTTT. Translated: CASSPWTSGRTDTQYF.

The chain recombines TRBV10-3 with TRBJ1-1; no reliable D call. This CDR3 region has 13 residues. Germline lookup yields CDR1 ENHRY and CDR2 SYGVKD. V lost 5 bases, J lost 1 base, and 8 bases lay in between. Here the CDR3 reads CAISTQSNTEAFF. Written as DNA, the CDR3 is TGTGCCATCAGTACTCAATCGAACACTGAAGCTTTCTTT.

The chain has TRBV3-1 (or the pseudogene TRBV3-2) and TRBJ1-2; TRBD1 agrees at 7 bases. V gave up 0 bases and J gave up 4 bases; unmatched junction bases: 5. The CDR3 sequence is 15 residues long. Germline V gene lookup returns CDR1 LGHDT and CDR2 YNNKEL (reference sequence). The CDR3 protein is CASSQDATGSYGYTF. CDR3 sequence (DNA): TGTGCCAGCAGCCAAGATGCGACAGGGTCCTATGGCTACACCTTC.

CDR3: CASSFPGTEAFF. The DNA of the CDR3 is TGTGCCAGCAGTTTTCCGGGGACTGAAGCTTTCTTT. J is TRBJ1-1 and V is TRBV12-3 or TRBV12-4; D is ambiguous. With 3 bases removed from V and 5 bases from J, the gap between germline ends came to 7 bases. The CDR3 has 12 amino acids.

V and J are TRBV10-3 and TRBJ2-7, with TRBD2 matching 7 bases. Germline CDR1 ENHRY, CDR2 SYGVKD. V shed 6 bases, J shed 0 bases, and the junction held 2 bases outside the gene matches. The CDR3 has 13 residues. The CDR3 reads CAIRSGISYEQYF. In DNA, the CDR3 is TGTGCCATCAGAAGCGGGATCTCCTACGAGCAGTACTTC.

The chain carries TRBV28 and TRBJ2-7; 7 nucleotides line up with TRBD1. The V and J ends lost 6 bases and 2 bases, in that order; junction bases with no gene match: 10. The CDR3 is 15 amino acids. Germline loops: CDR1 MDHEN, CDR2 SYDVKM. CDR3 bases: TGTGCCAGCAGCTTCCAAGGGCAGGGGGCCTACGAGCAGTACTTC. Amino acid sequence: CASSFQGQGAYEQYF.